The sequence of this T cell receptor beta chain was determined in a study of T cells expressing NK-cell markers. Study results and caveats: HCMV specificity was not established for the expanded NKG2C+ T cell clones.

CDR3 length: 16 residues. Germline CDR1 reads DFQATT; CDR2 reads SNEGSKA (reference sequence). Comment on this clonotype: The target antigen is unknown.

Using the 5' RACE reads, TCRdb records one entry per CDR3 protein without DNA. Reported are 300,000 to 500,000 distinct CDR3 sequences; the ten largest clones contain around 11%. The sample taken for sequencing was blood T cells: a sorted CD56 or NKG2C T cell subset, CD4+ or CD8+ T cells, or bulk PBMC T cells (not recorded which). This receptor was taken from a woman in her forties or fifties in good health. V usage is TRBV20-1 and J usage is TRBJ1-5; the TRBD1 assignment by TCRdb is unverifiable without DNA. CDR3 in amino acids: CSARLGGRNSNQPQHF.